There are many counts of the clone carrying this T cell receptor beta chain. The data stem from a study of regulatory T cells in long-lasting Graves disease. Time point in this sample: newly diagnosed GD, antithyroid drugs for less than 3 months. PBMCs provided the RNA from which the TCR library was made. CDR3-region Arm-PCR and iRepertoire HTBI primers produced the TCR beta libraries. TCRdb passed the multiplex PCR reads through MiXCR, listing each CDR3 protein once. This sample yields around 420,000 distinct CDR3 sequences, of which about 15% are seen a single time; about 7.8% belongs to the top ten. This same sample was also taken into another study, of T cells in Graves' hyperthyroidism and ophthalmopathy.

The material sequenced was peripheral blood mononuclear cells (PBMCs), taken at new diagnosis, from a patient treated with antithyroid drugs. The source of this sequence is a woman aged 40 to 50 with Graves disease.

CDR3 bases: TGTGCCAGCAGCGAAGCTGTGAACGGAGCTAACTATGGCTACACCTTC. Translation gives CASSEAVNGANYGYTF. The chain joins TRBV3-1 to TRBJ1-2; D is undetermined. CDR1 and CDR2 from the germline V gene are LGHDT and YNNKEL (reference sequence). With 5 bases removed from V and 0 bases from J, the gap between germline ends came to 16 bases. CDR3 length: 16 amino acids.